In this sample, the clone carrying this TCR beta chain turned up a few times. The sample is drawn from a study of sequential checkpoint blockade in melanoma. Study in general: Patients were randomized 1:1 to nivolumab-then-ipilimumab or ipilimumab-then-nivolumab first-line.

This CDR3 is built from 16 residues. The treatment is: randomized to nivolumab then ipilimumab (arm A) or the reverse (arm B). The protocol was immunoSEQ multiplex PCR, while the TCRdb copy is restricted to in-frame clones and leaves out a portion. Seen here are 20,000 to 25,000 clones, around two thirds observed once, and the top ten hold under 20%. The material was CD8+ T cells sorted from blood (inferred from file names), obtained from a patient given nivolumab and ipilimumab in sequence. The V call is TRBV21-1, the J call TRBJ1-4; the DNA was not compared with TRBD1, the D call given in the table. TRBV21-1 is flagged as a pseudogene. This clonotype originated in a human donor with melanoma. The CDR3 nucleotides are TGTGCCAGCAGCAATCTTCCGCCAGAAGCTAATGAAAAACTGTTTTTT. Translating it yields CASSNLPPEANEKLFF.